This TCR beta chain was captured in a study of T cell responses to AZD1222 COVID-19 vaccine. Here immunoSEQ multiplex PCR was the method, and the copy in TCRdb shows in-frame clones only, minus some. The sample has some 170,000 clones; roughly nine tenths are singletons. The CDR3 has 15 amino acids. The V segment lost 3 bases and the J segment 4 bases; nucleotides outside the gene matches: 5. Looked up from germline, CDR1 is MNHEY and CDR2 is SVGAGI. Study-level results: Across the whole spike, CD4 TCRs peaked at regions 160-218 and 743-854. Two doses of AZD1222 preceded a rise in Spike-specific TCR breadth and depth. Seropositivity was recorded at baseline in only six AZD1222 recipients. Repertoires were obtained only post-peak T cell response.

About this clone: What it binds is unknown.

The genes are TRBV6-5 and TRBJ1-5, with 8 bases identical to TRBD1. This clonotype was obtained from an adult in good health. Sequencing used peripheral blood, obtained on day 0 of MenACWY control vaccination. In DNA form, the CDR3 reads TGTGCCAGCAGTTATCGACAGGGGCGAAATCAGCCCCAGCATTTT. The encoded protein is CASSYRQGRNQPQHF.